This passage covers 23 T cell receptor beta chains from one sample sequenced in a study of radiotherapy plus CTLA-4 blockade in lung cancer. Clones were read by immunoSEQ multiplex PCR, and TCRdb kept only the in-frame ones, dropping some. The profile shows tens of thousands of clones, 78% of them singletons. Specimen: peripheral blood, collected from a patient treated with radiotherapy plus ipilimumab. Every receptor here comes from a human donor with non-small cell lung cancer who had a partial response to radiotherapy plus ipilimumab. Some clones in this sample may be carry-over from other donors' samples.

V usage is TRBV6-1 and J usage is TRBJ1-5; 8 nucleotides match TRBD1. The germline V gene encodes CDR1 MNHNS and CDR2 SASEGT. After removal of 4 bases from V and 6 bases from J, the junction contained 14 bases not matched to a gene. The CDR3 runs 17 residues. The CDR3 bases are TGTGCCAGCAGTGGCGGGACAGGCCTAATGGCTGGTCAGCCCCAGCATTTT. This codes for CASSGGTGLMAGQPQHF.

V gene TRBV2 combines with J gene TRBJ2-1; tentatively, D is TRBD2 (5 bases). This CDR3 spans 16 amino acids. Per the germline V gene, CDR1 is SNHLY and CDR2 is FYNNEI. V gave up 3 bases and J gave up 0 bases, with 12 bases separating them. CDR3 bases: TGTGCCAGCAGTGAGCGGGCGAGCAGCTCCTACAATGAGCAGTTCTTC. Protein: CASSERASSSYNEQFF.

The chain employs TRBV5-8 and TRBJ1-3; D possibly corresponds to TRBD1 (5 bases). The CDR3 extends over 17 amino acids. The germline V and J ends were trimmed by 4 bases and 4 bases, with 21 bases remaining between them. Germline-derived CDR1 and CDR2 are SGHTS and YDEGEE. The CDR3 nucleotides read TGTGCCAGCAGCAAAGGACACTCTCCAAGGGCGGGAAACACCATATATTTT. Translation: CASSKGHSPRAGNTIYF.

The gene calls are TRBV11-2 and TRBJ1-4, with 7 nucleotides matching TRBD1. Trimming at V came to 5 bases and at J to 6 bases, leaving 9 bases not matched to a gene. The CDR3 spans 15 residues. From germline, CDR1 is SGHAT and CDR2 FQNNGV. The CDR3 DNA sequence: TGTGCCAGCAGCAGACGAGGGGGCGGGGATGAAAAACTGTTTTTT. Protein product: CASSRRGGGDEKLFF.

The chain joins TRBV7-2 to TRBJ2-7; the match to TRBD2 covers 10 bases. Germline-derived CDR1 and CDR2 are SGHTA and FQGNSA. The CDR3 is 14 residues long. Trimming at V came to 4 bases and at J to 2 bases, leaving 2 bases not matched to a gene. The CDR3 DNA follows: TGTGCCAGCAGCTGGACTAGCGGACCCTACGAGCAGTACTTC. Translation: CASSWTSGPYEQYF.

The V gene is TRBV4-3, the J gene TRBJ2-6; weak D call: TRBD1 (5 bases). V was cut by 2 bases and J by 0 bases, with 17 bases left in between. This CDR3 has 19 amino acids. Per germline, CDR1 LGHNA and CDR2 YSLEER. The CDR3: CASSQRRQTWDSGANVLTF. Here the CDR3 DNA reads TGCGCCAGCAGCCAAAGACGACAGACTTGGGACTCTGGGGCCAACGTCCTGACTTTC.

The CDR3 region has the DNA TGCGCCAGCAGCAACCTAGCGGGGGCCGGGTACGAGCAGTACTTC. Translated, it gives CASSNLAGAGYEQYF. This chain joins TRBV4-3 and TRBJ2-7; 10 positions match TRBD2. Germline V gene sequence: CDR1 LGHNA, CDR2 YSLEER. After removal of 5 bases from V and 4 bases from J, the junction contained 8 bases not matched to a gene. CDR3 length equals 15 residues.

The chain joins TRBV5-4 to TRBJ2-7; weak D call: TRBD2 (5 bases). Germline V gene lookup returns CDR1 SGHNT and CDR2 YYREEE (reference sequence). Between the trimmed V and J ends, which lost 0 bases and 7 bases, there was a span of 11 bases. There are 13 residues in the CDR3. CDR3 amino acids: CASSLAEGLEQYF. Here the CDR3 DNA reads TGTGCCAGCAGCTTGGCCGAGGGCTTGGAGCAGTACTTC.

The chain links TRBV9 to TRBJ2-2, with 10 bases aligning to TRBD1. The V and J ends lost 7 bases and 8 bases, in that order; junction bases with no gene match: 14. Germline lookup yields CDR1 SGDLS and CDR2 YYNGEE. The CDR3 has 16 amino acids. CDR3 residues: CASGLRQGAGPGELFF. Written as DNA, the CDR3 is TGTGCCAGCGGCCTTCGACAGGGGGCGGGACCGGGGGAGCTGTTTTTT.

This clone showed up just a few times. The CDR3 loop is CASSLGSGTSTDTQYF. The CDR3 DNA reads TGTGCCAGCAGCTTAGGATCCGGGACAAGCACAGATACGCAGTATTTT. The gene calls are TRBV7-2 and TRBJ2-3; tentatively, D is TRBD1 (6 bases). Trimming took off 1 base at V and 0 bases at J, with 11 bases between the two ends. Germline V gives CDR1 SGHTA, CDR2 FQGNSA. The CDR3 totals 16 residues.

This chain uses TRBV9 with TRBJ2-7; 16 bases line up with TRBD2. This CDR3 is built from 15 residues. The germline V gene encodes CDR1 SGDLS and CDR2 YYNGEE. J was trimmed by 7 bases and V by 3 bases; bases with no gene match: 4. For the CDR3, the DNA is TGTGCCAGCAGCGCGGGACTAGCGGGGGGGCGTGAGCAGTACTTC. Its protein product is CASSAGLAGGREQYF. Full variable domain (remainder filled in from reference TRBV9 and TRBJ2-7): DSGVTQTPKHLITATGQRVTLRCSPRSGDLSVYWYQQSLDQGLQFLIQYYNGEERAKGNILERFSAQQFPDLHSELNLSSLELGDSALYFCASSAGLAGGREQYFGPGTRLTVT.

The rearrangement uses TRBV6-6 and TRBJ2-5; D is possibly TRBD2 (6 bases). With 2 bases removed from V and 1 base from J, the gap between germline ends came to 8 bases. This CDR3 spans 14 amino acids. Looked up from germline, CDR1 is MNHNY and CDR2 is SVGAGI (reference sequence). CDR3 region: CASSYRDSQETQYF. CDR3 nucleotides: TGTGCCAGCAGTTACCGGGACTCCCAAGAGACCCAGTACTTC.

The table lists this clone with a count of one. CDR3 in amino acids: CASSYTGTSGAYEQYF. CDR3 nucleotides: TGTGCCAGCAGTTATACCGGGACTAGCGGTGCCTACGAGCAGTACTTC. The gene calls are TRBV28 and TRBJ2-7, with 11 nucleotides matching TRBD2. CDR3 size: 16 residues. Germline V lookup: CDR1 MDHEN, CDR2 SYDVKM. V was pared by 4 bases and J by 2 bases, with 7 bases of the junction left unmatched.

The chain has TRBV27 and TRBJ2-1; 7 nucleotides agree with TRBD1. The J segment lost 0 bases and the V segment lost 6 bases, leaving 11 bases of the junction unmatched. Germline CDR1 reads MNHEY; CDR2 reads SMNVEV (reference sequence). This CDR3 is 17 amino acids long. CDR3 sequence (DNA): TGTGCCAGCAGCCCCCCGGACAGGCCCAGCTCCTACAATGAGCAGTTCTTC. Amino acid sequence: CASSPPDRPSSYNEQFF.

The chain recombines TRBV6-1 with TRBJ2-7, with a tentative D call TRBD1 (7 bases). CDR1 and CDR2 from the germline V gene are MNHNS and SASEGT. V gave up 4 bases and J gave up 6 bases, with 25 bases separating them. The CDR3 extends over 17 amino acids. The chain's CDR3 is CASSVRDSLLVGAEQYF. In nucleotides, the CDR3 is TGTGCCAGCAGTGTGCGGGACAGCTTACTGGTAGGGGCCGAGCAGTACTTC.

The V gene is TRBV5-1, the J gene TRBJ2-3; D is undetermined. Trimming removed 3 bases from V and 1 base from J, with 3 bases in between. The CDR3 extends over 12 amino acids. Germline V gene lookup returns CDR1 SGHRS and CDR2 YFSETQ. CDR3 residues: CASSSGTDTQYF. The CDR3 region has the DNA TGCGCCAGCAGCTCGGGCACAGATACGCAGTATTTT.

There are a few counts of this clone. The rearrangement joins TRBV4-2 to TRBJ2-7; tentative D call: TRBD2 (5 bases). V was trimmed by 1 base and J by 2 bases, leaving 15 bases between them. Germline V gene lookup returns CDR1 LGHNA and CDR2 YNFKEQ. The CDR3 contains 16 residues. The CDR3 DNA sequence: TGTGCCAGCAGCCAAGGCGTACGAGGGTTAGCCTACGAGCAGTACTTC. Protein product: CASSQGVRGLAYEQYF.

V gene TRBV28 combines with J gene TRBJ1-2; maybe TRBD1 (5 bases). Germline values: CDR1 MDHEN, CDR2 SYDVKM. The CDR3 runs 15 residues. The germline V and J ends were trimmed by 7 bases and 0 bases, with 15 bases remaining between them. The CDR3 bases are TGTGCCAGCAACCTGGGGGGGACTACTAACTATGGCTACACCTTC. Translating gives CASNLGGTTNYGYTF.

The chain uses TRBV18 and TRBJ1-2; TRBD1 matches 11 bases. Germline CDR1 reads KGHSH; CDR2 reads LQKENI. The CDR3 has 15 amino acids. V shed 1 base and J 7 bases; nucleotides not matched to a gene: 5. CDR3 bases: TGTGCCAGCTCACCACAGGGACAGGGGGATTTTGGCTACACCTTC. Amino acids: CASSPQGQGDFGYTF. The whole variable domain, filled in from reference TRBV18 and TRBJ1-2, reads NAGVMQNPRHLVRRRGQEARLRCSPMKGHSHVYWYRQLPEEGLKFMVYLQKENIIDESGMPKERFSAEFPKEGPSILRIQQVVRGDSAAYFCASSPQGQGDFGYTFGSGTRLTVV.

The J gene is TRBJ1-2, the V gene TRBV9; D is unclear. With 0 bases removed from V and 8 bases from J, the gap between germline ends came to 17 bases. CDR3 size: 15 residues. The germline V gene has CDR1 SGDLS and CDR2 YYNGEE. This CDR3 is CASSVVGGWRGGYTF. The CDR3 coding sequence is TGTGCCAGCAGCGTAGTTGGCGGGTGGCGTGGGGGCTACACCTTC.

The V and J genes are TRBV6-1 and TRBJ2-1; 9 nucleotides align to TRBD2. After removal of 7 bases from V and 4 bases from J, the junction contained 5 bases not matched to a gene. Germline CDR1 MNHNS, CDR2 SASEGT. The length of the CDR3 is 14 residues. CDR3 sequence reads: CASTLAGVYNEQFF. The CDR3 nucleotides read TGTGCCAGCACATTAGCGGGGGTTTACAATGAGCAGTTCTTC.

This chain uses TRBV7-2 with TRBJ2-5; D gene ambiguous. Trimming removed 2 bases at V and 4 bases at J, with 11 bases between. This CDR3 has 14 amino acids. Germline V lookup: CDR1 SGHTA, CDR2 FQGNSA. The CDR3 reads CASSLSNSGETQYF. The CDR3 nucleotides are TGTGCCAGCAGCTTATCGAACTCGGGAGAGACCCAGTACTTC.

The rearrangement uses TRBV28 and TRBJ1-2; 10 positions agree with TRBD1. From germline, CDR1 is MDHEN and CDR2 SYDVKM. V trimming: 5 bases; J trimming: 4 bases; junction bases outside the gene matches: 7. This CDR3 region has 15 residues. The CDR3 is CASSGTGVPFYGYTF. The DNA of the CDR3 is TGTGCCAGCAGTGGGACAGGGGTCCCCTTCTATGGCTACACCTTC.